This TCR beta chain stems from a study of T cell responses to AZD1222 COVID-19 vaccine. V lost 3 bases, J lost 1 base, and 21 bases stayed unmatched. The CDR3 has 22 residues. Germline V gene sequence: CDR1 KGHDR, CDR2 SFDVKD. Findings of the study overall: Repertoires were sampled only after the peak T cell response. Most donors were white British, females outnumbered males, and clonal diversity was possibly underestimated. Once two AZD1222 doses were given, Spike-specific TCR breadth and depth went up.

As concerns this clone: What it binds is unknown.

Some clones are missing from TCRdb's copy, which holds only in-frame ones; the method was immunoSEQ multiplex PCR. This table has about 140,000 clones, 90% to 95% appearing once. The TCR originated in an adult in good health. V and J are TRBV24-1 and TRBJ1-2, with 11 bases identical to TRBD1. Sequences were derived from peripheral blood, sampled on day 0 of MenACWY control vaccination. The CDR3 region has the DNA TGTGCCACCAGTGATCGACGGGACAGGGGGTTTAGGTTAAACGTACGTAACTATGGCTACACCTTC. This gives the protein CATSDRRDRGFRLNVRNYGYTF.